Listed here are 25 T cell receptor beta chains from one sample, sequenced in a study of blood T cell repertoires in COVID-19. TCRdb's table, derived via immunoSEQ multiplex PCR, lists solely in-frame clones and lacks some. The repertoire consists of some 300,000 clones, with around 88% occurring once and the leading ten covering approximately 14%. Material: peripheral blood. The source of these receptors is a woman aged 70-85 years with COVID-19, enrolled during active disease.

The chain recombines TRBV18 with TRBJ2-7; 8 nucleotides agree with TRBD1. The CDR3 is made up of 16 amino acids. Germline lookup yields CDR1 KGHSH and CDR2 LQKENI. The V and J ends lost 1 base and 1 base, in that order; junction bases with no gene match: 6. CDR3 residues: CASSPRDRGSSYEQYF. The CDR3 coding sequence is TGTGCCAGCTCACCACGAGACAGGGGATCTTCCTACGAGCAGTACTTC. The whole variable domain, remainder taken from reference TRBV18 and TRBJ2-7, is NAGVMQNPRHLVRRRGQEARLRCSPMKGHSHVYWYRQLPEEGLKFMVYLQKENIIDESGMPKERFSAEFPKEGPSILRIQQVVRGDSAAYFCASSPRDRGSSYEQYFGPGTRLTVT.

The genes are TRBV7-9 and TRBJ2-1, with a possible D match to TRBD1 (6 bases). The V end was cut by 5 bases, the J end by 8 bases, with 19 bases between. Germline V gene lookup returns CDR1 SEHNR and CDR2 FQNEAQ (reference sequence). The CDR3 is made up of 15 amino acids. CDR3 loop: CASSPGTSVVDEQFF. As DNA, the CDR3 is TGTGCCAGCAGCCCCGGGACATCCGTGGTGGATGAGCAGTTCTTC.

The J gene is TRBJ1-6, the V gene TRBV7-3, with TRBD1 as a possible D gene (6 bases). Trimming left V 4 bases short and J 7 bases short, with 8 bases between. CDR1 SGHTA and CDR2 FQGTGA come from the germline V gene. The CDR3 covers 13 residues. DNA for the CDR3: TGTGCCAGCAGCTCGGACAGCAATTCACCCCTCCACTTT. Protein sequence: CASSSDSNSPLHF.

This chain links TRBV11-2 with TRBJ2-3; D possibly corresponds to TRBD2 (5 bases). CDR1 SGHAT and CDR2 FQNNGV come from the germline V gene. The CDR3 is made up of 16 amino acids. Trimming took 0 bases from V and 0 from J, leaving 10 bases between them. The CDR3 loop reads CASSLDLWRSTDTQYF. CDR3 coding DNA: TGTGCCAGCAGCTTAGATCTCTGGAGGAGCACAGATACGCAGTATTTT.

The chain recombines TRBV12-3 or TRBV12-4 with TRBJ1-2; TRBD1 matches at 9 bases. The CDR3 contains 13 residues. The V segment lost 4 bases and the J segment 4 bases; nucleotides outside the gene matches: 1. The CDR3 here is CASSYRGPYGYTF. In nucleotides, the CDR3 is TGTGCCAGCAGTTACAGGGGGCCCTATGGCTACACCTTC.

The chain combines TRBV4-3 with TRBJ1-1, with D possibly being TRBD1 (6 bases). The germline gives CDR1 LGHNA, CDR2 YSLEER. The length of the CDR3 is 15 residues. V was shortened by 1 base and J by 7 bases, with 16 bases between the two germline ends. CDR3 in DNA: TGCGCCAGCAGCCAAGGGGCGGCAGGGGTAGGTGAAGCTTTCTTT. Translation: CASSQGAAGVGEAFF.

The rearrangement links TRBV21-1 to TRBJ2-1; TRBD2, as called in the table, went unchecked against the DNA. TRBV21-1 is tagged as a pseudogene. The CDR3 is 15 amino acids. Here the CDR3 DNA reads TGTGCCAGCAGAGAAGAGACTAGCGGGGGTGTACTTCGGTTCTTC. Translating it yields CASREETSGGVLRFF.

This clone was seen just once. The chain couples TRBV5-1 to TRBJ1-1, with D unclear. Germline V gene data show CDR1 as SGHRS and CDR2 as YFSETQ. CDR3 length equals 15 residues. V was shortened by 0 bases and J by 0 bases, with 9 bases between the two germline ends. The CDR3 region has the DNA TGCGCCAGCAGCTTGGCGCAGACTATGAACACTGAAGCTTTCTTT. It specifies CASSLAQTMNTEAFF.

The rearrangement joins TRBV6-5 to TRBJ1-3, with TRBD1 matching over 8 bases. V gave up 4 bases and J gave up 4 bases; unmatched junction bases: 3. Per germline, CDR1 MNHEY and CDR2 SVGAGI. The CDR3 runs 14 residues. CDR3 sequence reads: CASSSDRAGNTIYF. The CDR3 nucleotides read TGTGCCAGCAGTTCGGACAGGGCCGGAAACACCATATATTTT.

The chain is built from TRBV30 and TRBJ2-1; D ambiguous. Trimming left V 0 bases short and J 7 bases short, with 7 bases between. CDR3 length: 12 amino acids. Germline V gene data show CDR1 as GTSNPN and CDR2 as SVGIG (reference sequence). CDR3 region: CAWSVLWNEQFF. DNA of the CDR3: TGTGCCTGGAGTGTACTGTGGAATGAGCAGTTCTTC. The complete variable domain, with remaining parts taken from reference TRBV30 and TRBJ2-1, reads SQTIHQWPATLVQPVGSPLSLECTVEGTSNPNLYWYRQAAGRGLQLLFYSVGIGQISSEVPQNLSASRPQDRQFILSSKKLLLSDSGFYLCAWSVLWNEQFFGPGTRLTVL.

The J gene is TRBJ1-3, the V gene TRBV19, with a possible D match to TRBD1 (6 bases). Germline CDR1 reads LNHDA; CDR2 reads SQIVND (reference sequence). The CDR3 length is 15 residues. The V and J ends lost 6 bases and 1 base respectively, with 13 bases between them. CDR3 sequence (DNA): TGTGCCAGTAGACCGAACAGGGAATCTGGAAACACCATATATTTT. Translation gives CASRPNRESGNTIYF.

The chain combines TRBV10-1 with TRBJ2-3; a weak D match, TRBD2 (6 bases). The germline V and J ends were trimmed by 10 bases and 6 bases, with 17 bases remaining between them. Germline V gives CDR1 WNHNN, CDR2 SYGVQD (reference sequence). The CDR3 runs 13 residues. The CDR3 nucleotides read TGCGCCACCTCCCGACTAGGTTGGGATACGCAGTATTTT. The encoded protein is CATSRLGWDTQYF.

The V gene is TRBV24-1, the J gene TRBJ2-5, with D possibly TRBD2 on 6 matching bases. The V end lost 2 bases, the J end lost 5 bases, and 11 bases lay between the germline ends. From germline, CDR1 is KGHDR and CDR2 SFDVKD. The CDR3 length is 14 residues. Here the CDR3 DNA reads TGTGCCACCAGTGATTGGGGGGTTAGGGAGACCCAGTACTTC. Protein product: CATSDWGVRETQYF.

The rearrangement joins TRBV10-2 to TRBJ1-1; weak D call: TRBD1 (5 bases). Germline V gene sequence: CDR1 WSHSY, CDR2 SAAADI. V was pared by 1 base and J by 0 bases, with 12 bases between. The CDR3 has 16 amino acids. CDR3 DNA sequence: TGCGCCAGCAGTGAGTATGGCGGGGACCTGAACACTGAAGCTTTCTTT. Residues: CASSEYGGDLNTEAFF.

The V gene is TRBV28, the J gene TRBJ1-2, with TRBD1 matching 7 bases. The CDR3 covers 16 residues. With 3 bases clipped from V and 4 bases from J, the junction kept 11 bases outside the gene matches. Germline loops: CDR1 MDHEN, CDR2 SYDVKM. The CDR3 loop is CASSLDLRTGIYGYTF. CDR3 coding DNA: TGTGCCAGCAGTTTGGACCTTCGGACAGGAATCTATGGCTACACCTTC.

With regard to this clone: This same CDR3 is encoded by further DNA sequences in the sample. The CDR3 protein is CASSLLGGANTGELFF. Written as DNA, the CDR3 is TGTGCCAGCAGCTTATTAGGCGGGGCCAACACCGGGGAGCTGTTTTTT. V gene TRBV7-2 combines with J gene TRBJ2-2, with TRBD2 as a possible D gene (6 bases). The germline gives CDR1 SGHTA, CDR2 FQGNSA. The CDR3 has 16 residues. Trimming removed 2 bases from V and 2 bases from J, with 12 bases in between.

The chain combines TRBV24-1 with TRBJ2-7; the match to TRBD1 covers 7 bases. The CDR3 consists of 16 residues. The germline V gene has CDR1 KGHDR and CDR2 SFDVKD. J gave up 6 bases and V 4 bases, and 14 bases lay outside the gene matches. The CDR3 protein is CATSEGDSQSALEQYF. CDR3 sequence (DNA): TGTGCCACCAGTGAGGGGGACAGCCAATCGGCCCTCGAGCAGTACTTC.

The gene calls are TRBV9 and TRBJ1-2; TRBD1 might be the D (6 bases). This CDR3 spans 12 amino acids. Germline CDR1 SGDLS, CDR2 YYNGEE. The V and J ends lost 6 bases and 6 bases respectively, with 12 bases between them. The CDR3 here is CASKRGGDGYTF. The CDR3 nucleotides read TGTGCCAGCAAGAGAGGGGGAGATGGCTACACCTTC.

The chain couples TRBV27 to TRBJ2-3; D not resolved. With 5 bases removed from V and 5 bases from J, the gap between germline ends came to 11 bases. Germline V gives CDR1 MNHEY, CDR2 SMNVEV (reference sequence). The CDR3 runs 13 residues. CDR3 nucleotides: TGTGCCAGCAGTCCACAAGTCAGAGATACGCAGTATTTT. Its protein is CASSPQVRDTQYF.

The chain combines TRBV7-2 with TRBJ2-7, with 8 nucleotides matching TRBD1. Germline loops: CDR1 SGHTA, CDR2 FQGNSA. This CDR3 spans 14 amino acids. After removal of 3 bases from V and 4 bases from J, the junction contained 5 bases not matched to a gene. The CDR3 bases are TGTGCCAGCAGCTTCGGCAGGGGGCCATACGAGCAGTACTTC. Encoded protein: CASSFGRGPYEQYF.

This clone appeared once. The chain is built from TRBV13 and TRBJ1-1; D gene unclear. The V gene's germline CDR1 is PRHDT and CDR2 FYEKMQ (reference sequence). This CDR3 has 17 residues. V gave up 3 bases and J gave up 1 base, with 18 bases separating them. The CDR3 sequence: CASSFLTTMSSNTEAFF. Here the CDR3 DNA reads TGTGCCAGCAGCTTTCTGACGACTATGAGCTCGAACACTGAAGCTTTCTTT.

The chain combines TRBV7-9 with TRBJ1-2; the match to TRBD1 covers 9 bases. There are 14 residues in the CDR3. Trimming at V came to 0 bases and at J to 8 bases, leaving 4 bases not matched to a gene. The germline V gene has CDR1 SEHNR and CDR2 FQNEAQ (reference sequence). The CDR3 DNA sequence: TGTGCCAGCAGCTTAGCCTGGACAGGGGTAGGCTACACCTTC. This gives the protein CASSLAWTGVGYTF.

The chain links TRBV10-1 to TRBJ1-6; TRBD1 is a possible D gene (5 bases). CDR3 length: 17 residues. Trimming pared 2 bases from V and 1 base from J, leaving 12 bases between. The V gene's germline CDR1 is WNHNN and CDR2 SYGVQD (reference sequence). CDR3 nucleotide sequence: TGCGCCAGCAGTGAGAGCCGCCGGGGGTCCTATAATTCACCCCTCCACTTT. This translates into CASSESRRGSYNSPLHF.

The V and J genes are TRBV11-2 and TRBJ2-7, with 7 bases fitting TRBD1. Unmatched junction bases numbered 4, after V lost 8 bases and J lost 0 bases. The CDR3 consists of 13 residues. Germline CDR1 reads SGHAT; CDR2 reads FQNNGV. For the CDR3, the DNA is TGTGCCAGCGAGGGACAGAGCTCCTACGAGCAGTACTTC. This translates into CASEGQSSYEQYF.

The rearrangement uses TRBV4-3 and TRBJ2-7; 8 bases match TRBD2. CDR1 is LGHNA and CDR2 is YSLEER in the germline V gene. The V and J ends lost 0 bases and 2 bases, in that order; junction bases with no gene match: 6. The CDR3 is 16 amino acids. CDR3 residues: CASSQDTGGDPYEQYF. The CDR3 DNA is TGCGCCAGCAGCCAAGATACGGGAGGGGACCCCTACGAGCAGTACTTC.